This note documents a single T cell receptor (beta chain) sequence. It lacks a known antigen. No qualities accompany the bases; no much larger clone lies one base away. The immunoSEQ Assay, a bias-controlled multiplex PCR, was used to amplify TCRbeta CDR3 regions from genomic DNA. In the original analysis: Nucleated cell counts per sample were estimated from amplification of reference gene primers within the assay. To quantify the absolute abundance of each unique TCRbeta CDR3 rearrangement, sequence reads were collapsed and filtered. For each sample, productive Simpson clonality was calculated as the square root of Simpson's diversity index across productive rearrangements. TCRdb took over this immuneACCESS table, retaining in-frame rearrangements with V and J assigned. Such tables are incomplete; in checked studies, under half of the missing clones stem from an unresolved V gene, and the remainder is unexplained. D and trimming were read from the DNA, whereas the V and J calls and clone size are those reported in that table. The sample table holds 130,000 to 150,000 clones, of which about 80% were seen once. The ten largest clones add up to 3% to 4.5% of the sample.

This sample was taken from a study of blood T cell repertoires in COVID-19 (TCRdb year 2020). Background for the entire study: Collaborator samples came from the United States, Italy and Spain and covered acute and convalescent phases of COVID-19. The samples were drawn from the first 160 participants of the ongoing ImmuneRACE study and from over 950 subjects provided by 6 global collaborators. A de-identified subject ID, COVID-19 status, age in years and sex were almost always included in the sample metadata. Where HLA class I and class II types were available, the types were taken from metadata supplied by the sample provider, not from assay-based typing. Subjects who had been exposed to COVID-19, were actively infected with it, or had recovered from it provided the deeply sampled blood TCRbeta repertoires that made up the dataset. The prospective study material was composed of cDNA or gDNA derived from T cells, B-cell-depleted T cells, or PBMCs. The repertoires were released in a freely available public database intended as a resource for research on the immune response to SARS-CoV-2.

The germline V gene sets CDR1 to SGHRS and CDR2 to YFSETQ. From V the trimming removes 1 base and from J it removes 8 bases, while the gene matches leave 3 bases of the junction unaccounted for. The CDR3, from cysteine to phenylalanine, totals 14 residues. The CDR3 DNA has 42 bases and is translated from base 1. Another Seattle source contributed samples from volunteer blood donors who had recovered from COVID-19. The collaborating institutions used their own protocols to collect whole blood in K2EDTA tubes. Collaborator samples were shipped for TCRbeta analysis as frozen whole blood, isolated PBMCs, or DNA extracted from either sample type. Overall study outcomes, separate from this receptor: How much clinical and demographic metadata was included differed by source and by participant, and the metadata was provided uncurated.

Material for sequencing was peripheral blood. The chain is assembled from TRBV5-1 and TRBJ2-1; a stretch of 10 junction bases matches TRBD2. The receptor was derived from a man between 65 and 85 years old who had recovered from COVID-19. The bases read TGCGCCAGCAGCTTGCTAGCGGGAGACCATGAGCAGTTCTTC. Its translation reads: CASSLLAGDHEQFF.